The entry below gives a single TCR beta chain sequence along with its context. Method: immunoSEQ multiplex PCR; TCRdb's copy keeps in-frame clones and lacks some. The sample consists of millions of clones, more than 90% of them appearing once. This sample stems from a study of shared clonotypes between healthy human individuals. This CDR3 has 14 residues. Between the trimmed V and J ends, which lost 5 bases and 9 bases, there was a span of 17 bases. CDR1 is SNHLY and CDR2 is FYNNEI in the germline V gene. Sequencing used naive CD4+ T cells sorted from blood. Subset meaning: CD45RA+ positively selected. The rearrangement links TRBV2 to TRBJ2-1; D gene unclear. The source of this sequence is a man aged 18 to 35 in good health. DNA for the CDR3: TGTGCCAGCAGTAAGGCCAGTCGGTTGAGTGAGCAGTTCTTC. The encoded protein is CASSKASRLSEQFF.